These 28 T cell receptor beta chains share one sample of origin, sequenced in a study of shared clonotypes between healthy human individuals. The method was immunoSEQ multiplex PCR; TCRdb's version includes in-frame clones alone and lacks a portion of them. The sample lists roughly 700,000 clones; less than 85% were seen once. Sequenced material: memory CD4+ T cells sorted from blood. The subset was: CD45RA-negative fraction. The receptors were sampled from a woman in her twenties or thirties in good health.

The chain joins TRBV5-4 to TRBJ2-2; no clear D gene. Trimming left V 4 bases short and J 3 bases short, with 16 bases between. Per germline, CDR1 SGHNT and CDR2 YYREEE (reference sequence). The CDR3 extends over 16 amino acids. In nucleotides, the CDR3 is TGTGCCAGCAGCCAAGACTCAAAGCACCACACCGGGGAGCTGTTTTTT. Its translation: CASSQDSKHHTGELFF.

This chain links TRBV6-6 with TRBJ2-7; 8 positions match TRBD1. V shed 2 bases and J 6 bases; nucleotides not matched to a gene: 6. The CDR3 extends over 14 amino acids. Germline V gene lookup returns CDR1 MNHNY and CDR2 SVGAGI (reference sequence). Here the CDR3 reads CASSYDRGNREQYF. CDR3 in DNA: TGTGCCAGCAGTTACGACAGGGGAAACCGCGAGCAGTACTTC.

The rearrangement links TRBV19 to TRBJ2-2; D might be TRBD1 or TRBD2, each matching 5 bases. Trimming took off 5 bases at V and 2 bases at J, with 18 bases between the two ends. CDR1 and CDR2 from the germline V gene are LNHDA and SQIVND (reference sequence). CDR3 length: 17 amino acids. CDR3 region: CASSGGVGDLNTGELFF. The CDR3 coding sequence is TGTGCCAGTAGTGGGGGAGTCGGGGATCTAAACACCGGGGAGCTGTTTTTT.

The rearrangement joins TRBV28 to TRBJ1-1; D is perhaps TRBD1 (5 bases). Trimming pared 7 bases from V and 1 base from J, leaving 10 bases between. CDR1 is MDHEN and CDR2 is SYDVKM in the germline V gene. The CDR3 covers 13 residues. The CDR3 DNA reads TGTGCCAGCAATTCAGGACAGAACACTGAAGCTTTCTTT. Protein product: CASNSGQNTEAFF. The full variable domain, with the rest looked up from reference TRBV28 and TRBJ1-1, is DVKVTQSSRYLVKRTGEKVFLECVQDMDHENMFWYRQDPGLGLRLIYFSYDVKMKEKGDIPEGYSVSREKKERFSLILESASTNQTSMYLCASNSGQNTEAFFGQGTRLTVV.

Many counts were recorded for this clone. This chain uses TRBV27 with TRBJ1-2; perhaps TRBD1 as D (6 bases). Germline V lookup: CDR1 MNHEY, CDR2 SMNVEV (reference sequence). Trimming stripped 1 base from V and 8 bases from J, with 11 bases between. The CDR3 has 13 residues. Here the CDR3 DNA reads TGTGCCAGCAGTTTATGGCCAGGGGAGGGCTACACCTTC. This sequence encodes CASSLWPGEGYTF.

The CDR3 spells CATSRGLHTGELFF. The CDR3 region has the DNA TGTGCCACCAGCAGGGGACTGCACACCGGGGAGCTGTTTTTT. J is TRBJ2-2 and V is TRBV15; D possibly corresponds to TRBD2 (6 bases). From germline, CDR1 is LNHNV and CDR2 YYDKDF (reference sequence). This CDR3 is built from 14 residues. V lost 3 bases and J 3 bases, leaving 8 bases between the germline ends.

CDR3 nucleotides: TGCGCCAGCAGCCCCCAATTTTCCCTAGCGGGAGTCGGAGGCCACGAGCAGTACTTC. Protein sequence: CASSPQFSLAGVGGHEQYF. This chain uses TRBV4-1 with TRBJ2-7, with 10 positions matching TRBD2. Germline values: CDR1 MGHRA, CDR2 YSYEKL. The CDR3 consists of 19 residues. V trimming: 4 bases; J trimming: 5 bases; junction bases outside the gene matches: 20.

The rearrangement uses TRBV11-2 and TRBJ1-1; D remains ambiguous. CDR3 length: 17 amino acids. V was clipped by 1 base and J by 2 bases, with 17 bases between them. Germline values: CDR1 SGHAT, CDR2 FQNNGV. CDR3 in amino acids: CASSLGRGWSENTEAFF. CDR3 DNA: TGTGCCAGCAGCTTAGGACGAGGGTGGTCGGAAAACACTGAAGCTTTCTTT.

The J gene is TRBJ2-1, the V gene TRBV5-4, with D tentatively TRBD2 (6 bases). CDR3 length: 16 residues. The V end lost 6 bases, the J end lost 7 bases, and 23 bases lay between the germline ends. Germline-derived CDR1 and CDR2 are SGHNT and YYREEE (reference sequence). The CDR3 loop reads CASTPYGGVDLNEQFF. CDR3 nucleotide sequence: TGTGCCAGCACCCCCTATGGAGGGGTTGATTTGAATGAGCAGTTCTTC.

The chain recombines TRBV7-2 with TRBJ1-1; TRBD1 is a possible D gene (5 bases). From germline, CDR1 is SGHTA and CDR2 FQGNSA. Between the trimmed V and J ends, which lost 4 bases and 9 bases, there was a span of 15 bases. This CDR3 has 13 residues. The CDR3 DNA sequence: TGTGCCAGCAGCTCGAGGGACGGAGGAAAAGCTTTCTTT. Amino acid sequence: CASSSRDGGKAFF.

In nucleotides, the CDR3 is TGCAGCTTTAGAGGGGCGAACACTGAAGCTTTCTTT. It codes for CSFRGANTEAFF. The chain uses TRBV29-1 and TRBJ1-1; the D gene is possibly TRBD1 (5 bases). Trimming pared 8 bases from V and 1 base from J, leaving 11 bases between. From germline, CDR1 is SQVTM and CDR2 ANQGSEA. The CDR3 loop spans 12 amino acids.

Note on this clone: Other DNA sequences in the same sample also yield this CDR3. The chain links TRBV28 to TRBJ2-3; 9 bases agree with TRBD2. Trimming removed 6 bases from V and 2 bases from J; junction bases left unmatched: 12. Germline CDR1 reads MDHEN; CDR2 reads SYDVKM. This CDR3 has 17 residues. CDR3 amino acids: CASSLPVGGRDTDTQYF. CDR3 nucleotide sequence: TGTGCCAGCAGCCTACCTGTCGGCGGGAGGGACACAGATACGCAGTATTTT.

V is TRBV5-6 and J is TRBJ1-1; perhaps TRBD1 as D (6 bases). Trimming took off 3 bases at V and 4 bases at J, with 16 bases between the two ends. The CDR3 is 15 residues long. Germline V gives CDR1 SGHDT, CDR2 YYEEEE. The DNA for the CDR3 is TGTGCCAGCAGCTCCTGGGGGCGGGGAGGCACTGAAGCTTTCTTT. It is translated as CASSSWGRGGTEAFF.

The chain combines TRBV28 with TRBJ2-7, with 8 bases fitting TRBD1. Germline V gene sequence: CDR1 MDHEN, CDR2 SYDVKM. This CDR3 comprises 14 residues. After removal of 6 bases from V and 1 base from J, the junction contained 5 bases not matched to a gene. CDR3 in amino acids: CASSLTGESYEQYF. In nucleotides, the CDR3 is TGTGCCAGCAGCCTGACAGGGGAATCCTACGAGCAGTACTTC.

V and J are TRBV28 and TRBJ1-1, with TRBD1 matching over 9 bases. The germline gives CDR1 MDHEN, CDR2 SYDVKM. CDR3 length: 16 residues. V lost 4 bases to trimming and J lost 9 bases; unmatched junction nucleotides: 15. For the CDR3, the DNA is TGTGCCAGCAGTTCGAGTTCCGGGACAGGGCAGCAGAAAGCTTTCTTT. This sequence encodes CASSSSSGTGQQKAFF.

The V and J genes are TRBV7-9 and TRBJ1-1; 12 bases line up with TRBD1. V dropped 6 bases and J dropped 6; count of bases not matched to a gene: 5. The CDR3 covers 14 residues. The V gene's germline CDR1 is SEHNR and CDR2 FQNEAQ (reference sequence). CDR3 coding DNA: TGTGCCAGCAGTACGGGACAGGGGGCGGCTGAAGCTTTCTTT. Translating it yields CASSTGQGAAEAFF.

This rearrangement joins TRBV11-1 to TRBJ2-1, with no clear D. V dropped 5 bases and J dropped 3 bases, with 11 bases sitting between them. Germline lookup yields CDR1 SGHAT and CDR2 FQDESV (reference sequence). The CDR3 sequence is 14 residues long. The chain's CDR3 is CASSPARFYNEQFF. CDR3 coding DNA: TGTGCCAGCAGCCCCGCTAGGTTCTACAATGAGCAGTTCTTC.

This clone has just a few counts. This rearrangement joins TRBV7-3 to TRBJ2-2, with TRBD1 matching over 8 bases. Germline values: CDR1 SGHTA, CDR2 FQGTGA. The CDR3 is made up of 14 amino acids. J was trimmed by 7 bases and V by 4 bases; bases with no gene match: 5. The CDR3 reads CASSYQGAVGELFF. The CDR3 DNA is TGTGCCAGCAGCTACCAGGGGGCGGTCGGGGAGCTGTTTTTT.

The chain is built from TRBV5-1 and TRBJ2-7, with D maybe TRBD1 (6 bases). Trimming took 4 bases from V and 4 from J, leaving 15 bases between them. There are 14 residues in the CDR3. Germline loops: CDR1 SGHRS, CDR2 YFSETQ. CDR3 residues: CASSQGQKIYEQYF. CDR3 DNA: TGCGCCAGCAGCCAGGGACAAAAAATATACGAGCAGTACTTC. Full variable domain (remainder filled in from reference TRBV5-1 and TRBJ2-7): KAGVTQTPRYLIKTRGQQVTLSCSPISGHRSVSWYQQTPGQGLQFLFEYFSETQRNKGNFPGRFSGRQFSNSRSEMNVSTLELGDSALYLCASSQGQKIYEQYFGPGTRLTVT.

The J gene is TRBJ2-3, the V gene TRBV30; 11 bases map to TRBD2. With V trimmed by 0 bases and J by 2 bases, 4 bases remained unmatched. Germline-derived CDR1 and CDR2 are GTSNPN and SVGIG (reference sequence). The CDR3 extends over 16 amino acids. DNA for the CDR3: TGTGCCTGGAGTGTACTAGCGGGAGAGGACACAGATACGCAGTATTTT. Its protein is CAWSVLAGEDTDTQYF.

The chain combines TRBV28 with TRBJ1-1, with D uncertain. Trimming took off 3 bases at V and 3 bases at J, with 5 bases between the two ends. CDR1 and CDR2 (germline): MDHEN, SYDVKM. The CDR3 consists of 12 residues. CDR3 region: CASSLEDTEAFF. The DNA of the CDR3 is TGTGCCAGCAGTTTGGAGGACACTGAAGCTTTCTTT. Full variable domain (missing parts from reference TRBV28 and TRBJ1-1): DVKVTQSSRYLVKRTGEKVFLECVQDMDHENMFWYRQDPGLGLRLIYFSYDVKMKEKGDIPEGYSVSREKKERFSLILESASTNQTSMYLCASSLEDTEAFFGQGTRLTVV.

This chain connects TRBV11-2 to TRBJ1-1, with 7 bases fitting TRBD1. V trimming: 4 bases; J trimming: 4 bases; junction bases outside the gene matches: 3. The CDR3 extends over 13 amino acids. CDR1 and CDR2 (germline): SGHAT, FQNNGV. The CDR3 DNA is TGTGCCAGCAGCTCCTACAGGGGCACTGAAGCTTTCTTT. Translated, it gives CASSSYRGTEAFF.

This sequence joins TRBV7-8 and TRBJ2-7; D remains unclear. Looked up from germline, CDR1 is SGHVS and CDR2 is FQNEAQ. With 6 bases removed from V and 0 bases from J, the gap between germline ends came to 12 bases. The CDR3 runs 14 residues. The CDR3 DNA follows: TGTGCCAGCAGGCATAAACTGTCCTCCTACGAGCAGTACTTC. Protein product: CASRHKLSSYEQYF.

The chain recombines TRBV11-2 with TRBJ1-2; no clear D. V lost 1 base, J lost 0 bases, and 0 bases lay in between. The CDR3 contains 12 residues. Germline V gene sequence: CDR1 SGHAT, CDR2 FQNNGV. CDR3: CASSLANYGYTF. The CDR3 DNA reads TGTGCCAGCAGCTTAGCTAACTATGGCTACACCTTC. Variable domain in full (rest from reference TRBV11-2 and TRBJ1-2): EAGVAQSPRYKIIEKRQSVAFWCNPISGHATLYWYQQILGQGPKLLIQFQNNGVVDDSQLPKDRFSAERLKGVDSTLKIQPAKLEDSAVYLCASSLANYGYTFGSGTRLTVV.

This chain connects TRBV11-3 to TRBJ2-3; TRBD2 aligns across 7 bases. Looked up from germline, CDR1 is SGHNT and CDR2 is YENEEA. Trimming at V came to 5 bases and at J to 1 base, leaving 6 bases not matched to a gene. The CDR3 contains 15 residues. CDR3 loop: CASSLTTSGTDTQYF. DNA for the CDR3: TGTGCCAGCAGCCTAACTACTAGCGGCACAGATACGCAGTATTTT.

The chain couples TRBV27 to TRBJ2-7, with a tentative D call TRBD1 (6 bases). Looked up from germline, CDR1 is MNHEY and CDR2 is SMNVEV (reference sequence). V lost 4 bases and J lost 2, with 21 bases in between. The CDR3 consists of 17 residues. The CDR3 spells CASSSGWGRDSTYEQYF. The DNA of the CDR3 is TGTGCCAGCAGTTCCGGGTGGGGGCGCGATTCCACCTACGAGCAGTACTTC.

The V call is TRBV1, the J call TRBJ2-1; TRBD2 is taken as the D call from the table, unchecked against the DNA. TRBV1 corresponds to a pseudogene. The length of the CDR3 is 15 residues. Here the CDR3 reads CTSSQEKREHGEQFF. The CDR3 coding sequence is TGCACCAGCAGCCAAGAAAAGCGGGAACACGGTGAGCAGTTCTTC.

V gene TRBV6-6 combines with J gene TRBJ2-2, with a possible D match to TRBD1 (6 bases). CDR3 length: 14 residues. Germline-derived CDR1 and CDR2 are MNHNY and SVGAGI (reference sequence). The V end lost 5 bases, the J end lost 6 bases, and 13 bases lay between the germline ends. DNA for the CDR3: TGTGCCAGCAGTAGAAACAGGGTCTCCGGGGAGCTGTTTTTT. It encodes CASSRNRVSGELFF.